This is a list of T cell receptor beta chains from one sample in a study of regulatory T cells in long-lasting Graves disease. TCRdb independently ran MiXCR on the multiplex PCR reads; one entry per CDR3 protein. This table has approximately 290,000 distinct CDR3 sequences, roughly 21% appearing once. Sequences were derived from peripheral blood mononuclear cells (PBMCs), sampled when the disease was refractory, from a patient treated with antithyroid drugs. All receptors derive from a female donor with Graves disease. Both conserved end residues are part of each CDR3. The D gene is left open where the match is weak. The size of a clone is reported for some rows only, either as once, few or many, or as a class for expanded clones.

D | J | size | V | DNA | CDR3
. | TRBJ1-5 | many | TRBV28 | TGTGCCAGCAGTTTAGTGGGGGAAAGGGATCAGCCCCAGCATTTT | CASSLVGERDQPQHF
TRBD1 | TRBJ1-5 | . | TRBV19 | TGTGCCAGTGATCGGCAGGGGGATCAGCCCCAGCATTTT | CASDRQGDQPQHF
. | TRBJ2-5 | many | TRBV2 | TGTGCCAGCAGTGCCCAGCTAGCGGAGACCCAGTACTTC | CASSAQLAETQYF
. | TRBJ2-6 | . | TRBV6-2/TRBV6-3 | TGTGCCAGCAGTTACTCTCGTGTAACTGGGGCCAACGTCCTGACTTTC | CASSYSRVTGANVLTF
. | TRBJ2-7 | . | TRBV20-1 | TGCAGTGCTATGTCCTCAGAGCAGTACTTC | CSAMSSEQYF
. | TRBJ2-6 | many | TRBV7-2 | TGTGCCAGCAGCGTAACCTCTGGGGCCAACGTCCTGACTTTC | CASSVTSGANVLTF
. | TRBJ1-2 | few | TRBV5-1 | TGCGCCAGCAGCTTGGATCCGGGGGTATATGGCTACACCTTC | CASSLDPGVYGYTF
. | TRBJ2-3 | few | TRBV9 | TGTGCCAGCAGCGTAGAGTCAAGGGGATACACAGATACGCAGTATTTT | CASSVESRGYTDTQYF
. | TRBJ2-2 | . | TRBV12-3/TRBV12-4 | TGTGCCAGCAGTTTCAACGCGAACACCGGGGAGCTGTTTTTT | CASSFNANTGELFF
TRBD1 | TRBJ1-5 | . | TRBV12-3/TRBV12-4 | TGTGCCAGCACCCCCGACAGGGTGGATCAGCCCCAGCATTTT | CASTPDRVDQPQHF
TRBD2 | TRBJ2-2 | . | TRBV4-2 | TGTGCCAGCAGCCAAGAAACAGCGGGAGGAGGAAGAGGCACCGGGGAGCTGTTTTTT | CASSQETAGGGRGTGELFF
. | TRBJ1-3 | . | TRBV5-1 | TGCGCCAGCAGCTTGGAAGACTCTGGAAACACCATATATTTT | CASSLEDSGNTIYF
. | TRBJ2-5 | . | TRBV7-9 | TGTGCCAGCAGCTCGTCCCGGGACATCCAAGAGACCCAGTACTTC | CASSSSRDIQETQYF
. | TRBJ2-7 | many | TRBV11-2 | TGTGCCAGCAGCTTAGATCTTGAGGGCCCCGAGCAGTACTTC | CASSLDLEGPEQYF
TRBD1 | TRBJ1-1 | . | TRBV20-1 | TGCAGTGCTAGAGATGGGACAGGGAAGAACACTGAAGCTTTCTTT | CSARDGTGKNTEAFF
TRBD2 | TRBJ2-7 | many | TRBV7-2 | TGTGCCAGCATCCAAGGACTAGCGGGAGACGGAGAGCAGTACTTC | CASIQGLAGDGEQYF
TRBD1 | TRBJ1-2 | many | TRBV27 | TGTGCCAGCAGTTTATCCGGGACAGGGGGTGATGGCTACACCTTC | CASSLSGTGGDGYTF
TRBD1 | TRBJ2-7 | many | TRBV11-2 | TGTGCCAGCAGGAGACAGGGTGGGTCCTACGAGCAGTACTTC | CASRRQGGSYEQYF
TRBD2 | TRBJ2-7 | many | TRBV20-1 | TGCAGTGCTAGCCGACTAGCGGTCTCCTACGAGCAGTACTTC | CSASRLAVSYEQYF
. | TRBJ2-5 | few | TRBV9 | TGTGCCAGCAGCGGTGGGGGACTGGTTGAGACCCAGTACTTC | CASSGGGLVETQYF
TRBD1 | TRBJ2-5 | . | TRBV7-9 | TGTGCCAGCAGCTTAGCAGACAGGGGAGTGGAGACCCAGTACTTC | CASSLADRGVETQYF
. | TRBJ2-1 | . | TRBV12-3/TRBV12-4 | TGTGCCAGCAGTTGGAGGACTGAGCAGTTCTTC | CASSWRTEQFF
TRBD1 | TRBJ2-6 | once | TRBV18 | TGTGCCAGCTCACCCTCGACAGGGTCGGCTGGGGCCAACGTCCTGACTTTC | CASSPSTGSAGANVLTF
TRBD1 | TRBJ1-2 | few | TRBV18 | TGTGCCAGCTCACCAAGAGGGGGCTCAGGTGGCTACACCTTC | CASSPRGGSGGYTF
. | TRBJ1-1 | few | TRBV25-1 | TGTGCCAGCAGGACTGCCGGGGGACCCTTTGAAGCTTTCTTT | CASRTAGGPFEAFF
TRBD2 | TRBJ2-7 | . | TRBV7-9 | TGTGCCAGCAGCTCAGTAGGGGAGGGGTCCTACGAGCAGTACTTC | CASSSVGEGSYEQYF
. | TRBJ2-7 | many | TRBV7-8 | TGTGCCAGCAGCTTAGCAGGTGGCCTCTCCTACGAGCAGTACTTC | CASSLAGGLSYEQYF
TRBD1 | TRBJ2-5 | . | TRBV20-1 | TGCAGTGCTAGTCTAGCAGGGGGTAGGGAGACCCAGTACTTC | CSASLAGGRETQYF
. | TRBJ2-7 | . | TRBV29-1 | TGCAGCGCGAGACAGTCGGCCTCCTACGAGCAGTACTTC | CSARQSASYEQYF
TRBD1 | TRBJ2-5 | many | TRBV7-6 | TGTGCCAGCAGCTTTGCCGGACAGGGGGAGGAGACCCAGTACTTC | CASSFAGQGEETQYF
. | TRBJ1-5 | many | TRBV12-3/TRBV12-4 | TGTGCCAGCAGTTTTGGGCAGGTCGGACAGCCCCAGCATTTT | CASSFGQVGQPQHF
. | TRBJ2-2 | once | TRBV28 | TGTGCCAGCAGTAAACGGACTCCGAACACCGAGGAGCTGTTTTTT | CASSKRTPNTEELFF
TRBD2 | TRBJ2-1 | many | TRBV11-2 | TGTGCCAGCAGCCCCAGACTAGCGGGAGACAATGAGCAGTTCTTC | CASSPRLAGDNEQFF
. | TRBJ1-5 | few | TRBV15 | TGTGCCACCAGCAGGACGAGGTTTAGCAATCAGCCCCAGCATTTT | CATSRTRFSNQPQHF
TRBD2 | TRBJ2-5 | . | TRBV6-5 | TGTGCCAGCAGTTACTCCGGGACTAGCGGAGAGACCCAGTACTTC | CASSYSGTSGETQYF
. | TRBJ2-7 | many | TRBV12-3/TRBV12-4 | TGTGCCAGCAGTTTGACGGGGGACCGACCCCTCTACGAGCAGTACTTC | CASSLTGDRPLYEQYF
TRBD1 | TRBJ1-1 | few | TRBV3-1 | TGTGCCAGCAGTCCCTACAGGGGATCCGAAGCTTTCTTT | CASSPYRGSEAFF
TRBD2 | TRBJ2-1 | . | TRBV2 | TGTGCCAGCAGAGGAGTTAGCGGGAGGAACCACAATGAGCAGTTCTTC | CASRGVSGRNHNEQFF
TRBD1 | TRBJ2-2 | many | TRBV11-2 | TGTGCCAGCAGGAAAACAGGGGCCGGGGAGCTGTTTTTT | CASRKTGAGELFF
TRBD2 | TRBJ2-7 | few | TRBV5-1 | TGCGCCAGCAGCTTGGAGGTAGCGGGAGCATACGAGCAGTACTTC | CASSLEVAGAYEQYF
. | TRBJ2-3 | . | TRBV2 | TGTGCCAGCGGCGACGGACTTTCAGATACGCAGTATTTT | CASGDGLSDTQYF
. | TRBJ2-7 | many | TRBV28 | TGTGCCAGCAGTTTACGTGTTGGGCAGGACAACTCCTACGAGCAGTACTTC | CASSLRVGQDNSYEQYF
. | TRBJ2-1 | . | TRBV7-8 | TGTGCCAGCAGCTCCCGGACCACCTACAATGAGCAGTTCTTC | CASSSRTTYNEQFF
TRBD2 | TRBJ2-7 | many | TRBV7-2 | TGTGCCAGCACTAGCGGAAGCACCTACGAGCAGTACTTC | CASTSGSTYEQYF
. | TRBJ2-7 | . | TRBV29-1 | TGCAGCGGCGGACTTGACTTCGAGCAGTACTTC | CSGGLDFEQYF
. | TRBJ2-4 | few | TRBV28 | TGTGCCAGCAGTTTATGGGTCGGGGGAATCGGAAACATTCAGTACTTC | CASSLWVGGIGNIQYF
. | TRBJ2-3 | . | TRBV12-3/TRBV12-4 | TGTGCCAGCAGTTTCGAGCAGGATTGGACAGATACGCAGTATTTT | CASSFEQDWTDTQYF
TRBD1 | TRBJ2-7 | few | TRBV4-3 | TGCGCCAGCAGCCAAGATCAGGGGGCGAGGTCCTACGAGCAGTACTTC | CASSQDQGARSYEQYF
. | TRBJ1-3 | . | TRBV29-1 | TGCAGCGTTGTGACAGGCCGGAAGGACACCATATATTTT | CSVVTGRKDTIYF
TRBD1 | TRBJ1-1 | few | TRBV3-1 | TGTGCCAGCAGCCCTGGACAGGGGGAAACTGAAGCTTTCTTT | CASSPGQGETEAFF
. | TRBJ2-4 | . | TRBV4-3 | TGCGCCAGCAGCCAAGAGTTTGGGGCGGAAGGGGTGGTCGGAAACATTCAGTACTTC | CASSQEFGAEGVVGNIQYF
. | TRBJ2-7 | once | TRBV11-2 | TGTGCCAGCACAGGGTTACGGGCTTACGAGCAGTACTTC | CASTGLRAYEQYF
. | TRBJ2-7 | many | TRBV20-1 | TGCAGTGCTAGGTCTCCCGGCTACGAGCAGTACTTC | CSARSPGYEQYF